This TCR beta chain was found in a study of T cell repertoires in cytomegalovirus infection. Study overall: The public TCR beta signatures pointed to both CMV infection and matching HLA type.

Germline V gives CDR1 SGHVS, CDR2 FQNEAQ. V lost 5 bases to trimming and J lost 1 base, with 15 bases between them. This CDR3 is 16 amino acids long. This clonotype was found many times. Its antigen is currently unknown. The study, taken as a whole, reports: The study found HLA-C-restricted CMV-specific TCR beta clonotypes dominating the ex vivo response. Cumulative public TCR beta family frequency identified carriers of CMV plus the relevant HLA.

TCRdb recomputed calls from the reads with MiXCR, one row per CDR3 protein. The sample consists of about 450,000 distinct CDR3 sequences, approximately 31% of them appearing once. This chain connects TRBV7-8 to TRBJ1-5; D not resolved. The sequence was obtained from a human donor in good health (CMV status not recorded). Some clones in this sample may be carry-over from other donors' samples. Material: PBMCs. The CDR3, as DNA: TGTGCCAGCAGCGGTGGAAGAGGCGGGAGCAATCAGCCCCAGCATTTT. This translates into CASSGGRGGSNQPQHF. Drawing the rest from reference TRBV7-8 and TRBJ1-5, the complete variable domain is GAGVSQSPRYKVAKRGQDVALRCDPISGHVSLFWYQQALGQGPEFLTYFQNEAQLDKSGLPSDRFFAERPEGSVSTLKIQRTQQEDSAVYLCASSGGRGGSNQPQHFGDGTRLSIL.